This TCR beta chain is from a study of blood T cell repertoires in COVID-19. Study background: COVID-19 samples from acute and convalescent phases originated in the United States, Italy and Spain.

The CDR3 is 16 amino acids. CDR1 is MNHEY and CDR2 is SVGAGI in the germline V gene. V trimming: 4 bases; J trimming: 3 bases; junction bases outside the gene matches: 12. Authors' data handling: Estimated nucleated cell counts came from reference gene primer amplification. Generated by immunoSEQ multiplex PCR, the TCRdb table keeps only in-frame clones and is missing some. From that table come the V and J calls and clone size; the DNA was used to work out D and trimming. The table has more than 30,000 clones, 75% to 85% seen once. Sample: peripheral blood. The genes are TRBV6-5 and TRBJ2-7; 7 bases agree with TRBD2. The clonotype was recovered from a woman in her seventies with acute or convalescent COVID-19. The CDR3 here is CASSFGGGIKIYEQYF. The CDR3 coding sequence is TGTGCCAGCAGTTTTGGGGGGGGGATCAAAATCTACGAGCAGTACTTC.